The 26 T cell receptor beta chains below come from one sample, sequenced in a study of T cell repertoires in cytomegalovirus infection. TCRdb reanalysed the reads using MiXCR and keeps one entry per CDR3 protein. The repertoire consists of 510,000 or so distinct CDR3 sequences, with less than 30% occurring once and the leading ten covering around 13%. The material sequenced was PBMCs. The receptor source for this set is a human donor in good health (CMV status not recorded). Some clones in this sample may be carry-over from other donors' samples.

This clonotype was counted between two and nine times. The chain couples TRBV7-2 to TRBJ2-4, with 9 bases aligning to TRBD1. V shed 5 bases and J 5 bases; nucleotides not matched to a gene: 13. The CDR3 spans 17 residues. Germline assignment: CDR1 SGHTA and CDR2 FQGNSA. CDR3 sequence reads: CASSPTGGPRNQNIQYF. DNA for the CDR3: TGTGCCAGCAGCCCTACAGGGGGCCCACGAAATCAAAACATTCAGTACTTC.

On this clonotype itself: A much larger clone lies a single base off, so this may be a read error. The chain is built from TRBV7-9 and TRBJ2-7; D might be TRBD1 or TRBD2, each matching 5 bases. Germline V gene data show CDR1 as SEHNR and CDR2 as FQNEAQ (reference sequence). The CDR3 spans 14 residues. The V and J ends lost 4 bases and 3 bases respectively, with 13 bases between them. CDR3 bases: TGTGCCAGCAGCTACGAGGGGTCCTACTACGAGCAGTACTTC. Its translation: CASSYEGSYYEQYF.

This clonotype appeared many times. The CDR3: CASSPKTSGSTDTQYF. CDR3 DNA: TGTGCCAGCAGCCCCAAGACTAGCGGGAGTACCGATACGCAGTATTTT. The V and J genes are TRBV7-2 and TRBJ2-3, with TRBD2 matching over 12 bases. Germline V gives CDR1 SGHTA, CDR2 FQGNSA. The CDR3 runs to 16 residues. Unmatched junction bases numbered 9, after V lost 5 bases and J lost 6 bases.

This clonotype was seen ten or more times. The chain couples TRBV7-2 to TRBJ2-3; D may be TRBD1 (5 bases). V lost 4 bases, J lost 6 bases, and 17 bases lay in between. The CDR3 has 15 residues. Germline CDR1 SGHTA, CDR2 FQGNSA. The CDR3 spells CASSSQGLNMDTQYF. As DNA, the CDR3 is TGTGCCAGCAGCTCCCAGGGTCTGAATATGGATACGCAGTATTTT.

This chain links TRBV5-4 with TRBJ1-3, with D unclear. With 1 base removed from V and 2 bases from J, the gap between germline ends came to 4 bases. The CDR3 totals 13 residues. Germline lookup yields CDR1 SGHNT and CDR2 YYREEE (reference sequence). The DNA for the CDR3 is TGTGCCAGCAGCTTGTTCACTGGAAACACCATATATTTT. It specifies CASSLFTGNTIYF.

This clonotype was observed a few times. The chain uses TRBV4-1 and TRBJ2-1; 8 bases agree with TRBD2. This CDR3 has 16 amino acids. V shed 0 bases and J 6 bases; nucleotides not matched to a gene: 7. Per the germline V gene, CDR1 is MGHRA and CDR2 is YSYEKL. CDR3 DNA sequence: TGCGCCAGCAGCCAAGACGGCGGGAGGAGAGCCAATGAGCAGTTCTTC. Its translation: CASSQDGGRRANEQFF.

The chain carries TRBV4-1 and TRBJ2-1, with 8 bases lining up with TRBD1. Germline V gene data show CDR1 as MGHRA and CDR2 as YSYEKL. The CDR3 sequence is 17 residues long. With 5 bases clipped from V and 2 bases from J, the junction kept 11 bases outside the gene matches. This chain's CDR3 is CASSVRLGQGPYNEQFF. The CDR3 bases are TGCGCCAGCAGCGTCCGCCTCGGACAGGGCCCCTACAATGAGCAGTTCTTC.

This clonotype was seen a few times. The chain joins TRBV7-6 to TRBJ2-5, with D uncertain. The CDR3 consists of 14 residues. CDR1 and CDR2 (germline): SGHVS, FNYEAQ. Between the trimmed V and J ends, which lost 1 base and 1 base, there was a span of 7 bases. CDR3 in amino acids: CASSLVRSQETQYF. CDR3 DNA: TGTGCCAGCAGCTTAGTTCGCAGCCAAGAGACCCAGTACTTC.

This clonotype was detected many times. V usage is TRBV7-8 and J usage is TRBJ2-3, with 8 bases lining up with TRBD1. The CDR3 spans 16 residues. V lost 4 bases, J lost 2 bases, and 8 bases stayed unmatched. Germline values: CDR1 SGHVS, CDR2 FQNEAQ. CDR3 sequence (DNA): TGTGCCAGCAGCTCCTACAGGGGGGCCCTCACAGATACGCAGTATTTT. Translated, it gives CASSSYRGALTDTQYF.

The chain employs TRBV27 and TRBJ2-2, with 10 nucleotides matching TRBD2. The V gene end was trimmed by 6 bases and the J gene end by 6 bases; junction bases not matched to a gene: 13. CDR3 length: 17 residues. Germline assignment: CDR1 MNHEY and CDR2 SMNVEV (reference sequence). In DNA, the CDR3 is TGTGCCAGCAGCCCGTCAAATCTAGCGGGAGTTCCCGGGGAGCTGTTTTTT. Residues: CASSPSNLAGVPGELFF.

V is TRBV7-9 and J is TRBJ1-3; D not certain. Germline V gene sequence: CDR1 SEHNR, CDR2 FQNEAQ (reference sequence). V was shortened by 4 bases and J by 7 bases, with 11 bases between the two germline ends. The CDR3 sequence is 13 residues long. The CDR3 loop is CASSSPLGNTIYF. DNA for the CDR3: TGTGCCAGCAGCTCCCCCCTCGGGAACACCATATATTTT.

This clonotype was counted between two and nine times. V usage is TRBV6-6 and J usage is TRBJ1-6; 7 bases are shared with TRBD1. Losses at the gene ends were 5 bases for V and 7 bases for J; bases not matched to a gene: 11. The CDR3 spans 16 residues. In germline, CDR1 is MNHNY, CDR2 SVGAGI (reference sequence). The CDR3 nucleotides read TGTGCCAGCAGTCCCCCGACAGGGACGGGGAATTCACCCCTCCACTTT. Protein: CASSPPTGTGNSPLHF.

This clonotype was seen only a few times. This sequence joins TRBV27 and TRBJ1-6; TRBD1 is a possible D gene (5 bases). Germline CDR1 reads MNHEY; CDR2 reads SMNVEV (reference sequence). The CDR3 consists of 12 residues. The germline V and J ends were trimmed by 6 bases and 9 bases, with 9 bases remaining between them. The CDR3 reads CASRQGSSPLHF. CDR3 coding DNA: TGTGCCAGCAGGCAGGGCTCTTCACCCCTCCACTTT.

The chain carries TRBV11-1 and TRBJ1-3, with a weak D call TRBD1 (5 bases). Trimming took off 4 bases at V and 0 bases at J, with 13 bases between the two ends. This CDR3 is built from 16 residues. The germline gives CDR1 SGHAT, CDR2 FQDESV (reference sequence). CDR3 DNA: TGTGCCAGCAGCTCAGTCGGACACAACTCTGGAAACACCATATATTTT. It translates to CASSSVGHNSGNTIYF.

This sequence joins TRBV7-9 and TRBJ2-1, with 9 bases matching TRBD1. The CDR3 is made up of 19 amino acids. The germline gives CDR1 SEHNR, CDR2 FQNEAQ (reference sequence). J lost 3 bases, V lost 1 base, and 13 bases had no gene match. The CDR3 region is CASSLEWDRALAGYNEQFF. The CDR3 coding sequence is TGTGCCAGCAGCTTAGAATGGGACAGGGCACTTGCCGGCTACAATGAGCAGTTCTTC.

This clonotype was observed at least ten times. This chain connects TRBV27 to TRBJ1-1, with TRBD1 matching over 11 bases. CDR1 MNHEY and CDR2 SMNVEV come from the germline V gene (reference sequence). The CDR3 loop spans 17 amino acids. V lost 1 base to trimming and J lost 6 bases; unmatched junction nucleotides: 10. The CDR3 coding sequence is TGTGCCAGCAGTTTATTCCACCTGGGACAGGGGGGCTCTGAAGCTTTCTTT. This codes for CASSLFHLGQGGSEAFF.

This clonotype was picked up many times. The V gene is TRBV7-6, the J gene TRBJ2-7, with 7 bases aligning to TRBD2. Germline lookup yields CDR1 SGHVS and CDR2 FNYEAQ. The CDR3 has 14 residues. J was trimmed by 2 bases and V by 4 bases; bases with no gene match: 5. The DNA of the CDR3 is TGTGCCAGCAGCTCAGGGAGGGGACCCTACGAGCAGTACTTC. It yields the protein CASSSGRGPYEQYF. Drawing the rest from reference TRBV7-6 and TRBJ2-7, the complete variable domain is GAGVSQSPRYKVTKRGQDVALRCDPISGHVSLYWYRQALGQGPEFLTYFNYEAQQDKSGLPNDRFSAERPEGSISTLTIQRTEQRDSAMYRCASSSGRGPYEQYFGPGTRLTVT.

Many counts were recorded for this clonotype. CDR3 in DNA: TGTGCCAGCCTAGCGGGAACTTTTAATGAGCAGTTCTTC. Its protein is CASLAGTFNEQFF. The J gene is TRBJ2-1, the V gene TRBV28; TRBD2 matches at 9 bases. Per germline, CDR1 MDHEN and CDR2 SYDVKM. The CDR3 spans 13 residues. V shed 8 bases, J shed 7 bases, and the junction held 6 bases outside the gene matches. Full variable domain (missing parts from reference TRBV28 and TRBJ2-1): DVKVTQSSRYLVKRTGEKVFLECVQDMDHENMFWYRQDPGLGLRLIYFSYDVKMKEKGDIPEGYSVSREKKERFSLILESASTNQTSMYLCASLAGTFNEQFFGPGTRLTVL.

The chain is built from TRBV20-1 and TRBJ2-7; TRBD1 aligns across 10 bases. Germline V gene lookup returns CDR1 DFQATT and CDR2 SNEGSKA (reference sequence). J lost 5 bases, V lost 4 bases, and 5 bases had no gene match. This CDR3 comprises 13 residues. The CDR3 coding sequence is TGCAGTGCTACGGGACAGGGGTTCCACGAGCAGTACTTC. Translated: CSATGQGFHEQYF.

This clonotype has more than one count but fewer than ten. The gene calls are TRBV11-3 and TRBJ2-1, with 8 positions matching TRBD1. The V and J ends lost 5 bases and 12 bases, in that order; junction bases with no gene match: 9. CDR3 size: 13 residues. The germline V gene encodes CDR1 SGHNT and CDR2 YENEEA. CDR3 region: CASSLGQGWWQFF. The CDR3 DNA follows: TGTGCCAGCAGCCTAGGACAGGGTTGGTGGCAGTTCTTC.

The chain recombines TRBV14 with TRBJ1-1; D gene unclear. Germline V lookup: CDR1 SGHDN, CDR2 FVKESK. The CDR3 sequence is 13 residues long. The V end lost 3 bases, the J end lost 8 bases, and 13 bases lay between the germline ends. Here the CDR3 reads CASSQVNGGEAFF. CDR3 DNA sequence: TGTGCCAGCAGCCAGGTCAATGGAGGAGAAGCTTTCTTT. The full variable domain, rest sourced from reference TRBV14 and TRBJ1-1, is EAGVTQFPSHSVIEKGQTVTLRCDPISGHDNLYWYRRVMGKEIKFLLHFVKESKQDESGMPNNRFLAERTGGTYSTLKVQPAELEDSGVYFCASSQVNGGEAFFGQGTRLTVV.

J is TRBJ2-3 and V is TRBV19; D tentatively reads TRBD1 or TRBD2 (6 bases each). The germline gives CDR1 LNHDA, CDR2 SQIVND (reference sequence). The CDR3 has 13 residues. V gave up 7 bases and J gave up 4 bases, with 12 bases separating them. The chain's CDR3 is CASTPEGADTQYF. The CDR3 nucleotides read TGTGCCAGTACCCCGGAGGGGGCAGATACGCAGTATTTT.

The chain carries TRBV6-2 or TRBV6-3 and TRBJ2-7; TRBD1 agrees at 7 bases. CDR1 is MNHEY, CDR2 SVGEGT, per germline. The J segment lost 0 bases and the V segment lost 6 bases, leaving 5 bases of the junction unmatched. This CDR3 is built from 14 residues. The CDR3 DNA follows: TGTGCCAGCAGAGGGGACAGCGGCTCCTACGAGCAGTACGTC. This sequence encodes CASRGDSGSYEQYV.

This clonotype was counted ten times or more. The rearrangement links TRBV7-6 to TRBJ1-3; 12 nucleotides line up with TRBD1. V shed 1 base, J shed 6 bases, and the junction held 4 bases outside the gene matches. Per germline, CDR1 SGHVS and CDR2 FNYEAQ. This CDR3 has 16 amino acids. Here the CDR3 DNA reads TGTGCCAGCAGCTTAGGGGACAGGGGGCTGAAAAACACCATATATTTT. Its translation: CASSLGDRGLKNTIYF.

This clonotype showed up many times. This rearrangement joins TRBV7-8 to TRBJ2-2; 14 nucleotides align to TRBD2. The germline gives CDR1 SGHVS, CDR2 FQNEAQ. CDR3 size: 18 residues. V gave up 5 bases and J gave up 4 bases; unmatched junction bases: 9. CDR3 sequence (DNA): TGTGCCAGCAGCCCAAGACTAGCGGGAGGGCCCAGCACCGGGGAGCTGTTTTTT. It is translated as CASSPRLAGGPSTGELFF.

There are a few counts of this clonotype. The gene calls are TRBV12-3 or TRBV12-4 and TRBJ1-3; D is ambiguous. The CDR3 consists of 11 residues. Between the trimmed V and J ends, which lost 8 bases and 3 bases, there was a span of 5 bases. CDR3 coding DNA: TGTGCCAGCGGAATTGGAAACACCATATATTTT. It translates to CASGIGNTIYF.